This TCR beta chain was retrieved from a study of PD-L1 blockade in urothelial cancer. Whole-study context: Blood samples had a median of approximately 150,000 T cells.

The CDR3 totals 18 residues. The table came from immunoSEQ multiplex PCR; TCRdb's copy has only in-frame clones and leaves some out. The sample has some 51,000 clones, approximately 83% seen once; the top ten hold roughly 17%. Sequencing was performed on PBMCs, taken around atezolizumab (anti-PD-L1) treatment. This sequence originates from a man between 60 and 75 years old with urothelial cancer. The V gene is TRBV21-1, the J gene TRBJ2-1; TRBD2 is taken as the D call from the table, unchecked against the DNA. TRBV21-1 corresponds to a pseudogene. As DNA, the CDR3 is TGTGCCAGCAGCAAAGACTGTGAGACTAGCGGTTCCTACAATGAGCAGTTCTTC. The encoded protein is CASSKDCETSGSYNEQFF.